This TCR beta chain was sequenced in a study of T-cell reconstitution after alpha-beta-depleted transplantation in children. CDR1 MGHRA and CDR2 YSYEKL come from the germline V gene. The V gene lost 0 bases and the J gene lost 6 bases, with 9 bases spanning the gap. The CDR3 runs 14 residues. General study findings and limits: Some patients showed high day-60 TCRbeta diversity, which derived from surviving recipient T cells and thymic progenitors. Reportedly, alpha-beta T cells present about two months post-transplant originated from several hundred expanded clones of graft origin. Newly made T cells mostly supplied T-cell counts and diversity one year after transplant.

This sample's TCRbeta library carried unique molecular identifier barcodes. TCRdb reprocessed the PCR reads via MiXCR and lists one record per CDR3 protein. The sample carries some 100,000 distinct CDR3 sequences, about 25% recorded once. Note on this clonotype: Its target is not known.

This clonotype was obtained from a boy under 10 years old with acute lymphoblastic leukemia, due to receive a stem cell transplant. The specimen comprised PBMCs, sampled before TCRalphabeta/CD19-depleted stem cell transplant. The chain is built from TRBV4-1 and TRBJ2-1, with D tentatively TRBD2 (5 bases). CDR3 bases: TGCGCCAGCAGCCAAGATCCCAGCGGCAATGAGCAGTTCTTC. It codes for CASSQDPSGNEQFF.